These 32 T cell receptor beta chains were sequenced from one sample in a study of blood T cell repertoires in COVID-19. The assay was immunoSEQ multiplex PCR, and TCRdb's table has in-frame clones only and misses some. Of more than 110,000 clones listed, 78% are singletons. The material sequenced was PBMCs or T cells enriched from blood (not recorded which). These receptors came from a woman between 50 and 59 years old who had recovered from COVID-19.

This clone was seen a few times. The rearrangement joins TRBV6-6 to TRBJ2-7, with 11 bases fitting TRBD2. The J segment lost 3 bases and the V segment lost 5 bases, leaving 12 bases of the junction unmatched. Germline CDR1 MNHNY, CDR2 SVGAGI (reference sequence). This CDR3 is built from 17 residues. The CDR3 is CASSQIGLAGGYYEQYF. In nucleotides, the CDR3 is TGTGCCAGCAGTCAGATAGGTCTAGCGGGGGGTTACTACGAGCAGTACTTC.

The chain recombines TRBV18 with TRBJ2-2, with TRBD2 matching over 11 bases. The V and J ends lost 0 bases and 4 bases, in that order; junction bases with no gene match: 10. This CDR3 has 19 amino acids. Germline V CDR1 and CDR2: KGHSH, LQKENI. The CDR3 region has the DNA TGTGCCAGCTCACCACCTATGTTGACTAGCGGGGCGAGCACCGGGGAGCTGTTTTTT. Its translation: CASSPPMLTSGASTGELFF.

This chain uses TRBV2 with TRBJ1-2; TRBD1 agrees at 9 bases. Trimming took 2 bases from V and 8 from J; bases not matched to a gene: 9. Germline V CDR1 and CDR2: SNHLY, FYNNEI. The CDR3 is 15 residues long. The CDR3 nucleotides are TGTGCCAGCAGTGAAATCGGGACAGGGAGTGAAGGCTACACCTTC. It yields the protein CASSEIGTGSEGYTF.

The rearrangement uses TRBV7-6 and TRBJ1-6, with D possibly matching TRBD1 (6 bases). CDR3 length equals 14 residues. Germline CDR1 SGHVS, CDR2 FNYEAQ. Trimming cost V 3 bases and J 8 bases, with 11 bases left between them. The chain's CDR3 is CASSLRGKHSPLHF. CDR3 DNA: TGTGCCAGCAGCTTGAGGGGGAAACATTCACCCCTCCACTTT.

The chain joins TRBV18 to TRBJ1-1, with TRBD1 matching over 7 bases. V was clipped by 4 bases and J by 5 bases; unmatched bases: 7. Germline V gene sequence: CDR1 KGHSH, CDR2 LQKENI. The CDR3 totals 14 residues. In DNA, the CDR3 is TGTGCCAGCTCACAGGGACAGACAGGGACTGAAGCTTTCTTT. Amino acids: CASSQGQTGTEAFF.

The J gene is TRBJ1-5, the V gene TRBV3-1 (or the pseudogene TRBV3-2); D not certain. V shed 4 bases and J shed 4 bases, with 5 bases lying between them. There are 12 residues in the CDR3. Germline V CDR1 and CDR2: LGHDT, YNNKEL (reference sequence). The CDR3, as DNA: TGTGCCAGCAGCCCACTAAATCAGCCCCAGCATTTT. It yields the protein CASSPLNQPQHF.

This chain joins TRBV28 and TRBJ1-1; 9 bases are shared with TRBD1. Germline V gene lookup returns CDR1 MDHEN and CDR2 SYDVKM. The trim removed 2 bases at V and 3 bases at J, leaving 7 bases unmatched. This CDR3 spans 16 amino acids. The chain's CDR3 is CASSLGTGGADTEAFF. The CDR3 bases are TGTGCCAGCAGTTTAGGAACAGGGGGCGCGGACACTGAAGCTTTCTTT.

The CDR3 region is CASSQGKYMAGWEAFF. CDR3 DNA: TGTGCCAGCAGCCAAGGGAAGTACATGGCAGGATGGGAAGCTTTCTTT. V usage is TRBV3-1 (or the pseudogene TRBV3-2) and J usage is TRBJ1-1, with D uncertain. Germline CDR1 reads LGHDT; CDR2 reads YNNKEL (reference sequence). V was cut by 1 base and J by 8 bases, with 20 bases left in between. CDR3 length equals 16 residues.

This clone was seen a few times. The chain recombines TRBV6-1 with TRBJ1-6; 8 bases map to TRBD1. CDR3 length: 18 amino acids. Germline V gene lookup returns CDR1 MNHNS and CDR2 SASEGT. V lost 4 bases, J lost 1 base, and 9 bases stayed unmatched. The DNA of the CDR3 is TGTGCCAGCAGTGTGTTCGGACAGGGAAGATCCTATAATTCACCCCTCCACTTT. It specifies CASSVFGQGRSYNSPLHF.

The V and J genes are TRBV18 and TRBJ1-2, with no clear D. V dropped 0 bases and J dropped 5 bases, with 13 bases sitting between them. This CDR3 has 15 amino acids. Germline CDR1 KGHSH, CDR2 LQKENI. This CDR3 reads CASSPPNLRWYGYTF. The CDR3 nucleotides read TGTGCCAGCTCACCACCAAACCTGCGATGGTATGGCTACACCTTC.

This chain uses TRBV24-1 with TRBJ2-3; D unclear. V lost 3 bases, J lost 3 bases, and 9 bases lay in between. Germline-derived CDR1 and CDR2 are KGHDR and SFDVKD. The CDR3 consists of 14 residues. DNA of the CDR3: TGTGCCACCAGTGATGGGTCAGCGACAGATACGCAGTATTTT. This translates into CATSDGSATDTQYF.

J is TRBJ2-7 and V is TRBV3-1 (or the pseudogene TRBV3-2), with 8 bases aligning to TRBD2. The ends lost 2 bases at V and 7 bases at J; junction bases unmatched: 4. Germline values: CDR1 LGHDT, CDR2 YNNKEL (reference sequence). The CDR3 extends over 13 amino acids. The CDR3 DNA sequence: TGTGCCAGCAGCCAACTAGCGGGTAGAGAGCAGTACTTC. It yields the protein CASSQLAGREQYF.

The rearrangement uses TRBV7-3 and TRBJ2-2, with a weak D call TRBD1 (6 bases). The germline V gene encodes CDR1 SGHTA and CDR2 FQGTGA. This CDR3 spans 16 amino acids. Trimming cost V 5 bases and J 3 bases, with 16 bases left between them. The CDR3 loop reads CASSAWGRGDTGELFF. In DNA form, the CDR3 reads TGTGCCAGCAGCGCTTGGGGCAGGGGAGACACCGGGGAGCTGTTTTTT.

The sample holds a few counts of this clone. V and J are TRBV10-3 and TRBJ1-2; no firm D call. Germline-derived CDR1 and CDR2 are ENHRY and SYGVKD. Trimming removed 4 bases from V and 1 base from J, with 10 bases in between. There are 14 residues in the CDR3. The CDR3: CAISAPELNYGYTF. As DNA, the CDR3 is TGTGCCATCAGTGCCCCTGAGCTTAACTATGGCTACACCTTC.

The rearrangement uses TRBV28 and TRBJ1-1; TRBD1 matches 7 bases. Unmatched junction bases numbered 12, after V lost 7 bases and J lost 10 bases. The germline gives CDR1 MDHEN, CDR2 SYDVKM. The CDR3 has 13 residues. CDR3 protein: CASTPGQRSGAFF. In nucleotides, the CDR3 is TGTGCCAGCACACCGGGACAGCGGTCTGGAGCTTTCTTT.

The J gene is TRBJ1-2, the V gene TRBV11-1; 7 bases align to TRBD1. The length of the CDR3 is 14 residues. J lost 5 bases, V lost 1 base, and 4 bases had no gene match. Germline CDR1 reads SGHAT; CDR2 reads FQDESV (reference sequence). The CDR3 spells CASSLGGRGYGYTF. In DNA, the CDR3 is TGTGCCAGCAGCTTAGGCGGCAGGGGGTATGGCTACACCTTC.

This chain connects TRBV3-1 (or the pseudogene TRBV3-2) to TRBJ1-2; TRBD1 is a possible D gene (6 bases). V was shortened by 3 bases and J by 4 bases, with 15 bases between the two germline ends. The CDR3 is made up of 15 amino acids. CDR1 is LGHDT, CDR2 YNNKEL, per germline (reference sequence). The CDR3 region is CASSQGLAGAYGYTF. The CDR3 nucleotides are TGTGCCAGCAGCCAGGGTTTGGCGGGGGCCTATGGCTACACCTTC.

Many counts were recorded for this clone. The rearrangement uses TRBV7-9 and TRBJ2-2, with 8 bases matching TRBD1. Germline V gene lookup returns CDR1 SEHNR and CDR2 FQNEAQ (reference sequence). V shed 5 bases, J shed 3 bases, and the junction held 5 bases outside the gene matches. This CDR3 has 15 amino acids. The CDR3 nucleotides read TGTGCCAGCAGCCCCGGACAGGGTGACACCGGGGAGCTGTTTTTT. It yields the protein CASSPGQGDTGELFF.

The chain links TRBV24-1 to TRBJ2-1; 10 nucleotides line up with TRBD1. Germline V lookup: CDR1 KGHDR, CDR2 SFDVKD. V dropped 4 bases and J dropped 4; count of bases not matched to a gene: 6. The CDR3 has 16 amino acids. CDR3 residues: CATSDPGTGVYNEQFF. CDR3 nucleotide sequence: TGTGCCACCAGTGACCCCGGGACAGGGGTTTACAATGAGCAGTTCTTC.

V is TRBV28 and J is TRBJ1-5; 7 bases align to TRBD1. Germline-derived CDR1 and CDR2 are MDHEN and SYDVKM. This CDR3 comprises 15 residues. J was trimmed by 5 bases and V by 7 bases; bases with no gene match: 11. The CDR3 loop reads CASIIGGQPYQPQHF. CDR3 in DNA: TGTGCCAGCATAATAGGGGGACAGCCTTATCAGCCCCAGCATTTT.

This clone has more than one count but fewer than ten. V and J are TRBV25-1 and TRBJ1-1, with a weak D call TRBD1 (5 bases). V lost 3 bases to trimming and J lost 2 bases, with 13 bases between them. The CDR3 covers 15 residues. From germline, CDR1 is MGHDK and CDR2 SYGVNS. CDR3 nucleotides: TGTGCCAGCAGTGATCCCACAGGAATCAACACTGAAGCTTTCTTT. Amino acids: CASSDPTGINTEAFF.

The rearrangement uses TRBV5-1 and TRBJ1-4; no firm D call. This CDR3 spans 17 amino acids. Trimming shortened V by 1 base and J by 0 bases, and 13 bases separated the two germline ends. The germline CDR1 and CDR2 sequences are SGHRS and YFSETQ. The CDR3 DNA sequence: TGCGCCAGCAGCTTGAGCGGTCGGACTTCAACTAATGAAAAACTGTTTTTT. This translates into CASSLSGRTSTNEKLFF.

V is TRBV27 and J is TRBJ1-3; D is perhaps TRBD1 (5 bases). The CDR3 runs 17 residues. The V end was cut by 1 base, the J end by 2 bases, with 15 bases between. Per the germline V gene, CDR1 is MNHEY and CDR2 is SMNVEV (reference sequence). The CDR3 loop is CASSLYPQGSTGNTIYF. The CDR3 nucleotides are TGTGCCAGCAGTTTATATCCCCAGGGCTCTACTGGAAACACCATATATTTT.

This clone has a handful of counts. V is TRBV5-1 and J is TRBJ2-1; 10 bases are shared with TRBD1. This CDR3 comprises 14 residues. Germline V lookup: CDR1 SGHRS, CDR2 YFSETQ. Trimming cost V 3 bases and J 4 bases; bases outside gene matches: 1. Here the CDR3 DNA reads TGCGCCAGCAGCTGGGGACAGGGGTACAATGAGCAGTTCTTC. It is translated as CASSWGQGYNEQFF.

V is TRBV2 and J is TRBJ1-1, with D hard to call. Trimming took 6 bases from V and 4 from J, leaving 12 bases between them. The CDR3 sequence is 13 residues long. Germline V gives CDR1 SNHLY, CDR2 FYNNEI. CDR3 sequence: CASRLGAGTEAFF. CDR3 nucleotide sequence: TGTGCCAGCAGGTTGGGTGCGGGCACTGAAGCTTTCTTT. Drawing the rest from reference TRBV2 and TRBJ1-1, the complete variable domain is EPEVTQTPSHQVTQMGQEVILRCVPISNHLYFYWYRQILGQKVEFLVSFYNNEISEKSEIFDDQFSVERPDGSNFTLKIRSTKLEDSAMYFCASRLGAGTEAFFGQGTRLTVV.

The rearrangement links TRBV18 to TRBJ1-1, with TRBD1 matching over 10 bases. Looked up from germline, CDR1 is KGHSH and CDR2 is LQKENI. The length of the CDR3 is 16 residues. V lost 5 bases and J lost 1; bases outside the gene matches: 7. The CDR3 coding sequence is TGTGCCAGCTCAAACCTGGACAGGGGGGCGAACACTGAAGCTTTCTTT. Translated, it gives CASSNLDRGANTEAFF.

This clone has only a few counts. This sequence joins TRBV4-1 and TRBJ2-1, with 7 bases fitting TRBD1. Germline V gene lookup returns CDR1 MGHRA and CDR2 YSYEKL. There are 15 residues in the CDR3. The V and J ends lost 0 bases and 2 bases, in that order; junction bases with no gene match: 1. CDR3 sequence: CASSQEGQTYNEQFF. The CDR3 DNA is TGCGCCAGCAGCCAAGAGGGACAGACCTACAATGAGCAGTTCTTC.

CDR3 nucleotides: TGTGCCAGCAGTTCCGCCGATGCGGGCGGGAGGGCGCAAATGGGTTCACCCCTCCACTTT. It codes for CASSSADAGGRAQMGSPLHF. This chain connects TRBV28 to TRBJ1-6, with D unclear. Trimming pared 4 bases from V and 9 bases from J, leaving 31 bases between. The length of the CDR3 is 20 residues. CDR1 is MDHEN, CDR2 SYDVKM, per germline. Complete variable domain (other parts from reference TRBV28 and TRBJ1-6): DVKVTQSSRYLVKRTGEKVFLECVQDMDHENMFWYRQDPGLGLRLIYFSYDVKMKEKGDIPEGYSVSREKKERFSLILESASTNQTSMYLCASSSADAGGRAQMGSPLHFGNGTRLTVT.

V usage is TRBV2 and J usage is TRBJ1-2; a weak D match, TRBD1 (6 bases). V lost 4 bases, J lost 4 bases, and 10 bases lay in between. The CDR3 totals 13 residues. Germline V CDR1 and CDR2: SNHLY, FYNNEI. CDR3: CASSADRSYGYTF. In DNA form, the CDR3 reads TGTGCCAGCAGTGCAGACAGGTCCTATGGCTACACCTTC.

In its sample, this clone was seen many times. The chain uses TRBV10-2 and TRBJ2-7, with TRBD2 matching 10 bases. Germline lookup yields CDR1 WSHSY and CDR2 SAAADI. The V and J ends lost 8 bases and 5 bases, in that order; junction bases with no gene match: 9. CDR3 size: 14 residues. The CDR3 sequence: CASVDGTSEDEQYV. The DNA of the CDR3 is TGCGCCAGCGTCGACGGGACTAGCGAGGACGAGCAGTACGTC.

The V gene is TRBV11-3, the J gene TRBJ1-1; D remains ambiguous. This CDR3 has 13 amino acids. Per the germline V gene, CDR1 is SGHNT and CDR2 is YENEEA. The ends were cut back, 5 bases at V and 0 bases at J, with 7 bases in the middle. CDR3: CASSPQMNTEAFF. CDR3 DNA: TGTGCCAGCAGCCCTCAGATGAACACTGAAGCTTTCTTT.

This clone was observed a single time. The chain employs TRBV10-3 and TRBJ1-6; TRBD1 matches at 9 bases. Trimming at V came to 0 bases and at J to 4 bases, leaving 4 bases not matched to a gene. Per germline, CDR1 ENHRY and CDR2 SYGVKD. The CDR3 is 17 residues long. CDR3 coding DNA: TGTGCCATCAGTGAGTCGGGGACAGGGTCATATAATTCACCCCTCCACTTT. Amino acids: CAISESGTGSYNSPLHF.